Below, 31 T cell receptor beta chains from the same sample are listed, as sequenced in a study of OX40 agonist ivuxolimab in advanced cancers. Some clones are missing from TCRdb's copy, which holds only in-frame ones; the method was immunoSEQ multiplex PCR. The table has tens of thousands of clones, around 87% seen once; the top ten hold about 4%. Sequencing used CD4+ or CD8+ T cells sorted from blood, obtained in a trial of the OX40 agonist ivuxolimab. The receptors originated from an adult with an advanced solid tumor such as melanoma, head and neck, liver or kidney cancer.

This chain joins TRBV29-1 and TRBJ2-3, with 13 bases aligning to TRBD2. The CDR3 spans 17 residues. The V gene's germline CDR1 is SQVTM and CDR2 ANQGSEA. Unmatched junction bases numbered 13, after V lost 4 bases and J lost 6 bases. The CDR3 reads CSVAGRLAGGGTDTQYF. CDR3 DNA: TGCAGCGTTGCCGGCCGACTAGCGGGAGGAGGAACGGATACGCAGTATTTT.

This chain joins TRBV10-3 and TRBJ1-1; no reliable D call. CDR1 and CDR2 from the germline V gene are ENHRY and SYGVKD. The V and J ends lost 3 bases and 1 base respectively, with 3 bases between them. CDR3 length: 12 residues. The CDR3 nucleotides read TGTGCCATCAGTGAAGGGAACACTGAAGCTTTCTTT. It is translated as CAISEGNTEAFF.

As concerns this clone: The sample carries other DNA sequences with the same CDR3. The chain uses TRBV5-1 and TRBJ1-1; no reliable D call. The CDR3 runs 13 residues. Germline V gene lookup returns CDR1 SGHRS and CDR2 YFSETQ. The germline V and J ends were trimmed by 0 bases and 1 base, with 4 bases remaining between them. This CDR3 is CASSLGRNTEAFF. The DNA for the CDR3 is TGCGCCAGCAGCTTGGGGAGGAACACTGAAGCTTTCTTT.

The V and J genes are TRBV4-1 and TRBJ2-2; 9 nucleotides match TRBD2. The germline V gene encodes CDR1 MGHRA and CDR2 YSYEKL. The CDR3 sequence is 21 residues long. J gave up 7 bases and V 0 bases, and 21 bases lay outside the gene matches. This CDR3 is CASSQDLGLASSRTNVGELFF. The CDR3 DNA sequence: TGCGCCAGCAGCCAAGATTTAGGACTAGCGAGCTCCCGAACAAATGTCGGGGAGCTGTTTTTT.

The chain joins TRBV6-5 to TRBJ2-5; TRBD1 might be the D (6 bases). Deletions cut 7 bases from V and 4 bases from J, with 13 bases between. Germline V gene lookup returns CDR1 MNHEY and CDR2 SVGAGI. The CDR3 contains 13 residues. Written as DNA, the CDR3 is TGTGCCAGCAAAAAGGGGGTCAGAGAGACCCAGTACTTC. It codes for CASKKGVRETQYF.

The rearrangement joins TRBV4-2 to TRBJ2-7; D may be TRBD2 (6 bases). The length of the CDR3 is 16 residues. Germline loops: CDR1 LGHNA, CDR2 YNFKEQ. V lost 0 bases and J lost 5, with 17 bases in between. As DNA, the CDR3 is TGTGCCAGCAGCCAAGATCCCGGAGGGATCGGGGACGAGCAGTACTTC. Translation gives CASSQDPGGIGDEQYF.

The V call is TRBV30, the J call TRBJ2-7, with 7 bases lining up with TRBD1. Germline V CDR1 and CDR2: GTSNPN, SVGIG (reference sequence). This CDR3 has 14 residues. V lost 3 bases and J lost 0; bases outside the gene matches: 5. CDR3 residues: CAWRRGQISYEQYF. CDR3 DNA: TGTGCCTGGAGACGGGGACAGATCTCCTACGAGCAGTACTTC.

V gene TRBV7-2 combines with J gene TRBJ2-7; 10 nucleotides line up with TRBD1. The CDR3 has 14 amino acids. With V trimmed by 5 bases and J by 4 bases, 5 bases remained unmatched. Germline V gives CDR1 SGHTA, CDR2 FQGNSA. The CDR3 reads CASSAGQGGYEQYF. The CDR3 DNA is TGTGCCAGCAGCGCTGGACAGGGGGGGTACGAGCAGTACTTC.

The chain employs TRBV30 and TRBJ2-2; D uncertain. Trimming stripped 4 bases from V and 2 bases from J, with 8 bases between. This CDR3 has 13 amino acids. Germline-derived CDR1 and CDR2 are GTSNPN and SVGIG (reference sequence). As DNA, the CDR3 is TGTGCCTGGACACCAAAAAACACCGGGGAGCTGTTTTTT. Protein product: CAWTPKNTGELFF.

Note on this clone: At one of its ends the junction is not consistent with the germline gene, which may arise from a read error. The V call is TRBV7-2, the J call TRBJ2-2; the D gene is possibly TRBD2 (6 bases). Germline-derived CDR1 and CDR2 are SGHTA and FQGNSA. This CDR3 contains 14 residues. The DNA for the CDR3 is TGTGCCAGCAGCTTTGCGGGGCTCACCGGGGAGCTGTTTTTC. The encoded protein is CASSFAGLTGELFF.

The chain links TRBV5-1 to TRBJ2-1; 9 bases match TRBD2. The ends lost 0 bases at V and 5 bases at J; junction bases unmatched: 15. This CDR3 has 19 amino acids. Germline CDR1 SGHRS, CDR2 YFSETQ. The CDR3, as DNA: TGCGCCAGCAGCTTGGGCCTTTTAGCGGGAGAGGGGATCAACAATGAGCAGTTCTTC. Protein sequence: CASSLGLLAGEGINNEQFF.

The CDR3 reads CASSVGTSGLGDEQFF. The CDR3 nucleotides read TGTGCCAGCAGCGTTGGGACTAGCGGTTTGGGCGATGAGCAGTTCTTC. The rearrangement uses TRBV7-7 and TRBJ2-1; 11 positions agree with TRBD2. CDR1 is SSHAT and CDR2 is FNYEAQ in the germline V gene (reference sequence). J gave up 8 bases and V 5 bases, and 11 bases lay outside the gene matches. The CDR3 consists of 16 residues.

The chain carries TRBV2 and TRBJ1-5; D is ambiguous. The germline V gene encodes CDR1 SNHLY and CDR2 FYNNEI. The CDR3 extends over 14 amino acids. V was cut by 1 base and J by 4 bases, with 8 bases left in between. In DNA form, the CDR3 reads TGTGCCAGCAGTGAAGGGTTTGTTAATCAGCCCCAGCATTTT. Its protein product is CASSEGFVNQPQHF.

The chain combines TRBV21-1 with TRBJ2-7. TRBV21-1 is reported as a pseudogene. The CDR3 spans 16 residues. CDR3 region: CARSLEGHTLFYEQYV. The CDR3 DNA follows: TGTGCCAGGAGCTTAGAAGGCCATACGTTATTCTACGAGCAGTACGTC.

This CDR3 reads CASSSQGNQPQHF. The CDR3 bases are TGTGCCAGCAGCTCACAGGGAAATCAGCCCCAGCATTTT. The chain has TRBV7-3 and TRBJ1-5, with D possibly matching TRBD1 (6 bases). V was clipped by 4 bases and J by 4 bases, with 8 bases between them. The germline CDR1 and CDR2 sequences are SGHTA and FQGTGA. CDR3 length: 13 residues.

This clone showed up just a few times. The chain uses TRBV5-1 and TRBJ2-1; no firm D call. Per the germline V gene, CDR1 is SGHRS and CDR2 is YFSETQ. V lost 0 bases to trimming and J lost 3 bases, with 10 bases between them. The CDR3 extends over 15 amino acids. CDR3 in DNA: TGCGCCAGCAGCTTGGCTGACTCCCTCTACAATGAGCAGTTCTTC. Encoded protein: CASSLADSLYNEQFF.

CDR3 protein: CAWRGGGSSYNEQFF. The DNA of the CDR3 is TGTGCCTGGAGGGGAGGGGGATCCTCCTACAATGAGCAGTTCTTC. The chain recombines TRBV30 with TRBJ2-1; D might be TRBD2 (7 bases). Germline V lookup: CDR1 GTSNPN, CDR2 SVGIG (reference sequence). CDR3 length: 15 amino acids. Trimming removed 3 bases at V and 0 bases at J, with 12 bases between.

The chain recombines TRBV19 with TRBJ1-5; tentative D call: TRBD1 (5 bases). V lost 1 base, J lost 6 bases, and 10 bases lay in between. Germline CDR1 reads LNHDA; CDR2 reads SQIVND (reference sequence). This CDR3 spans 14 amino acids. In DNA form, the CDR3 reads TGTGCCAGTAGTATAGGTGCGGGACCTCAGCCCCAGCATTTT. Its translation is CASSIGAGPQPQHF.

The chain has TRBV6-1 and TRBJ2-2; the match to TRBD1 covers 9 bases. Germline CDR1 MNHNS, CDR2 SASEGT. Germline trimming cut 3 bases from V and 2 bases from J; bases unmatched to any gene: 4. CDR3 length: 16 amino acids. The DNA of the CDR3 is TGTGCCAGCAGTGAGCGGACAGGGGCAAACACCGGGGAGCTGTTTTTT. Its translation is CASSERTGANTGELFF.

V gene TRBV5-4 combines with J gene TRBJ2-7; D not resolved. The CDR3 sequence is 12 residues long. The germline gives CDR1 SGHNT, CDR2 YYREEE (reference sequence). Trimming removed 0 bases at V and 3 bases at J, with 4 bases between. CDR3 amino acids: CASSLDFYEQYV. In DNA, the CDR3 is TGTGCCAGCAGCTTGGATTTCTACGAGCAGTACGTC.

CDR3 coding DNA: TGTGCCAGCAGTACCGAGACAGGGCTTCAAGAAAAACTGTTTTTT. Protein: CASSTETGLQEKLFF. This sequence joins TRBV6-6 and TRBJ1-4; 7 nucleotides match TRBD1. The CDR3 runs 15 residues. V trimming: 5 bases; J trimming: 8 bases; junction bases outside the gene matches: 11. The V gene's germline CDR1 is MNHNY and CDR2 SVGAGI (reference sequence).

The chain uses TRBV30 and TRBJ1-1; D is undetermined. Trimming cost V 1 base and J 1 base, with 7 bases left between them. The CDR3 has 13 amino acids. CDR1 and CDR2 from the germline V gene are GTSNPN and SVGIG (reference sequence). Here the CDR3 reads CAWSGDSNTEAFF. For the CDR3, the DNA is TGTGCCTGGAGTGGAGATTCGAACACTGAAGCTTTCTTT.

The chain is built from TRBV7-2 and TRBJ2-7; 8 bases map to TRBD1. The CDR3 runs to 14 residues. Germline assignment: CDR1 SGHTA and CDR2 FQGNSA. V was clipped by 3 bases and J by 4 bases; unmatched bases: 5. The chain's CDR3 is CASSLPGQGYEQYF. The CDR3 region has the DNA TGTGCCAGCAGCTTGCCCGGACAGGGTTACGAGCAGTACTTC.

This chain uses TRBV7-2 with TRBJ1-5, with 7 bases aligning to TRBD1. Germline lookup yields CDR1 SGHTA and CDR2 FQGNSA. V shed 1 base and J 6 bases; nucleotides not matched to a gene: 6. The CDR3 totals 15 residues. CDR3 sequence: CASSLETGTAQPQHF. CDR3 sequence (DNA): TGTGCCAGCAGCTTAGAGACAGGGACGGCTCAGCCCCAGCATTTT.

CDR3 nucleotide sequence: TGTGCCTCCGCCGAATCTGCGGCTGGAAACACCATATATTTT. This gives the protein CASAESAAGNTIYF. The chain recombines TRBV10-3 with TRBJ1-3; D is unclear. Per germline, CDR1 ENHRY and CDR2 SYGVKD. The CDR3 is 14 amino acids. V lost 11 bases to trimming and J lost 2 bases, with 16 bases between them.

The chain uses TRBV5-1 and TRBJ2-1, with 9 nucleotides matching TRBD2. CDR3 length equals 15 residues. Germline V CDR1 and CDR2: SGHRS, YFSETQ. V lost 5 bases to trimming and J lost 1 base; unmatched junction nucleotides: 4. CDR3 sequence (DNA): TGCGCCAGCAGACCTCTAGCGGGATCCTACAATGAGCAGTTCTTC. Protein product: CASRPLAGSYNEQFF.

Note on this clone: The junction departs from the called germline gene at one end, perhaps through a read error. The V and J genes are TRBV7-7 and TRBJ2-5, with TRBD1 identical over 9 bases. The CDR3 is 14 residues long. CDR1 is SSHAT, CDR2 FNYEAQ, per germline (reference sequence). In nucleotides, the CDR3 is TGTGCTAGCAGCAAGGACAGGGGAAAAGAGACCCAGTACTTC. Amino acids: CASSKDRGKETQYF. Looking up the rest from reference TRBV7-7 and TRBJ2-5 gives the full variable domain: GAGVSQSPRYKVTKRGQDVTLRCDPISSHATLYWYQQALGQGPEFLTYFNYEAQPDKSGLPSDRFSAERPEGSISTLTIQRTEQRDSAMYRCASSKDRGKETQYFGPGTRLLVL.

J is TRBJ1-3 and V is TRBV5-4; 10 bases fit TRBD1. There are 17 residues in the CDR3. CDR1 is SGHNT, CDR2 YYREEE, per germline (reference sequence). The V gene end was trimmed by 0 bases and the J gene end by 2 bases; junction bases not matched to a gene: 5. The chain's CDR3 is CASSLVPGTGAGNTIYF. The CDR3 DNA sequence: TGTGCCAGCAGCTTGGTCCCCGGGACAGGGGCTGGAAACACCATATATTTT. Looking up the rest from reference TRBV5-4 and TRBJ1-3 gives the full variable domain: ETGVTQSPTHLIKTRGQQVTLRCSSQSGHNTVSWYQQALGQGPQFIFQYYREEENGRGNFPPRFSGLQFPNYSSELNVNALELDDSALYLCASSLVPGTGAGNTIYFGEGSWLTVV.

CDR3 bases: TGTGCCAGCTCGCCCAGGGGTTTAGAGCAGTACGTC. Protein sequence: CASSPRGLEQYV. The V call is TRBV18, the J call TRBJ2-7; weak D call: TRBD1 (6 bases). Germline CDR1 is KGHSH and CDR2 is LQKENI. Between the trimmed V and J ends, which lost 6 bases and 7 bases, there was a span of 13 bases. This CDR3 has 12 amino acids.

The V gene is TRBV6-1, the J gene TRBJ2-2, with a weak D call TRBD2 (5 bases). CDR3 size: 14 residues. The V and J ends lost 7 bases and 7 bases respectively, with 16 bases between them. From germline, CDR1 is MNHNS and CDR2 SASEGT. CDR3 sequence reads: CASTFGEEVGELFF. For the CDR3, the DNA is TGTGCCAGCACTTTCGGAGAGGAGGTCGGGGAGCTGTTTTTT.

The chain employs TRBV5-1 and TRBJ2-3; TRBD1 is a possible D gene (5 bases). The CDR3 has 16 amino acids. V lost 0 bases, J lost 4 bases, and 15 bases lay in between. Germline CDR1 SGHRS, CDR2 YFSETQ. CDR3: CASSLEVRVVPDTQYF. The CDR3 coding sequence is TGCGCCAGCAGCTTGGAAGTCAGGGTGGTCCCAGATACGCAGTATTTT.